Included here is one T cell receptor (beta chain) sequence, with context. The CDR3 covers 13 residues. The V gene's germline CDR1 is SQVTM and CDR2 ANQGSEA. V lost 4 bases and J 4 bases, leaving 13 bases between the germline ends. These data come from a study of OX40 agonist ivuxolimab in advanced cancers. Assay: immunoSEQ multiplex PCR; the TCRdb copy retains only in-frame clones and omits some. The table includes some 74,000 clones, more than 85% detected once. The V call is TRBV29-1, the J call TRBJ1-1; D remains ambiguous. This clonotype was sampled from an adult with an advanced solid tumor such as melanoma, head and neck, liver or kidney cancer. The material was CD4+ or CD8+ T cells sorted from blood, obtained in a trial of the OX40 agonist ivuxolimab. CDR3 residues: CSVGLREGTEAFF. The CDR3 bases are TGCAGCGTTGGGTTGAGGGAAGGCACTGAAGCTTTCTTT.